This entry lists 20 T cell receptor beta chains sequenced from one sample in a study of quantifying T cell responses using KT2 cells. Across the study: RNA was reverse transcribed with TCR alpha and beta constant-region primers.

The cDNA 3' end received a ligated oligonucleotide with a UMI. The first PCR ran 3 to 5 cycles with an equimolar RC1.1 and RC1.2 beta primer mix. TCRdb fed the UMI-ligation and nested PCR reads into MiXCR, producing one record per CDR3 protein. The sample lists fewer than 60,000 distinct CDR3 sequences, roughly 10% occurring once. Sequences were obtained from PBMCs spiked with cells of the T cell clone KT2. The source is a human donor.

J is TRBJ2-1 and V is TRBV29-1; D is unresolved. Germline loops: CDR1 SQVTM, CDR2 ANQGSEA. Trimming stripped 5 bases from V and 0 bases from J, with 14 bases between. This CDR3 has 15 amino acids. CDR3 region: CSVKISPSSYNEQFF. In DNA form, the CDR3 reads TGCAGCGTTAAAATTTCTCCGAGCTCCTACAATGAGCAGTTCTTC.

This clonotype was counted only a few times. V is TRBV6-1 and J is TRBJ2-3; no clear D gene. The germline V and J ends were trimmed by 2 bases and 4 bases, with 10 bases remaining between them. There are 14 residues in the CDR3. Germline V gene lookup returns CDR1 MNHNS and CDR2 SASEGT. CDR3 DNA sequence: TGTGCCAGCAGTGAAAACCCCCAGGCAGATACGCAGTATTTT. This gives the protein CASSENPQADTQYF.

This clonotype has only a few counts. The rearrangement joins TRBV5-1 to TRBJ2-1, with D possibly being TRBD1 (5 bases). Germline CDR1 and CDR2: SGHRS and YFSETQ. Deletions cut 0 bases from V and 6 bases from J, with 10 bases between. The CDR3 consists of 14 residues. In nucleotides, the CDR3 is TGCGCCAGCAGCTTGGCCACAGGCGTCAATGAGCAGTTCTTC. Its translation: CASSLATGVNEQFF.

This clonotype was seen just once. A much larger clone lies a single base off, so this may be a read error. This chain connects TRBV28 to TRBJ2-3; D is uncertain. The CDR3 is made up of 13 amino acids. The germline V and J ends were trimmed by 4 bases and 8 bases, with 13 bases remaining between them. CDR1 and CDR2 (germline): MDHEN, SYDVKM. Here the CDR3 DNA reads TGTGCCAGCAGTTGTTCTACGGAAAGTACGCAGTATTTT. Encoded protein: CASSCSTESTQYF.

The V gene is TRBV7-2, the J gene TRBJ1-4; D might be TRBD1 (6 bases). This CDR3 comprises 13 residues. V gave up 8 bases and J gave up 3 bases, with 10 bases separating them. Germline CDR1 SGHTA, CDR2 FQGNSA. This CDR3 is CASAGGPNEKLFF. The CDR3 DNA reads TGTGCCAGCGCGGGGGGGCCTAATGAAAAACTGTTTTTT.

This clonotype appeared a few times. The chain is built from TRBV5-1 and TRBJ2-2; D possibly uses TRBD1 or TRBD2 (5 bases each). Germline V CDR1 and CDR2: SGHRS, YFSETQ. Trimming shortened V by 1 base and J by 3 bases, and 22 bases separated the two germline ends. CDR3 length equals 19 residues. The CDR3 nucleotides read TGCGCCAGCAGCTTGAATCCCCGCGGCCAGGGACCAGACACCGGGGAGCTGTTTTTT. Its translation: CASSLNPRGQGPDTGELFF.

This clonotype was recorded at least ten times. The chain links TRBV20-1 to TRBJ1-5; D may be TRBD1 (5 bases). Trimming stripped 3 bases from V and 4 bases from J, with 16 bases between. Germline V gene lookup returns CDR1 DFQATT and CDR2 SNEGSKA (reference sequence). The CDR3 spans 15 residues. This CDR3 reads CSASRENPVNQPQHF. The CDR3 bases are TGCAGTGCTAGCAGGGAGAACCCCGTAAATCAGCCCCAGCATTTT.

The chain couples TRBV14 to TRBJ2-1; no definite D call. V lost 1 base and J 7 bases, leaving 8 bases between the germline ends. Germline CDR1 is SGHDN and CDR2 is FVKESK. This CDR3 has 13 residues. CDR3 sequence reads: CASSQVLVNEQFF. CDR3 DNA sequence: TGTGCCAGCAGCCAAGTTTTGGTTAATGAGCAGTTCTTC.

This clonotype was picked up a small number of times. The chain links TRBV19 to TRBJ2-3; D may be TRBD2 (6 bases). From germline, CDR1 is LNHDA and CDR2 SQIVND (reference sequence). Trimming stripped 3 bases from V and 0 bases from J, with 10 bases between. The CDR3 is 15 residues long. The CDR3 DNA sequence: TGTGCCAGTAGTATCTCCGCGGGGAGCACAGATACGCAGTATTTT. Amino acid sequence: CASSISAGSTDTQYF.

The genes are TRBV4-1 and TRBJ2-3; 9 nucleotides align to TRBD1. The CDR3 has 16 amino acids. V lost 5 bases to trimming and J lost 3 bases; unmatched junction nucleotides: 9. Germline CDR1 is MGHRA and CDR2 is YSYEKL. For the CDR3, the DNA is TGCGCCAGCAGCACCCGACAGGGGGACGGGACAGATACGCAGTATTTT. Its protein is CASSTRQGDGTDTQYF.

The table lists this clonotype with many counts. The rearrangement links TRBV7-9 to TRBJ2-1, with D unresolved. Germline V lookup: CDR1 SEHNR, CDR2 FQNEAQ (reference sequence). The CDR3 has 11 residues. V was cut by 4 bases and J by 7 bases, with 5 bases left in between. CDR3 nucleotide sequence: TGTGCCAGCAGCTCTCTAAATGAGCAGTTCTTC. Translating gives CASSSLNEQFF. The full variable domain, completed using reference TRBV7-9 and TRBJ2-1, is DTGVSQNPRHKITKRGQNVTFRCDPISEHNRLYWYRQTLGQGPEFLTYFQNEAQLEKSRLLSDRFSAERPKGSFSTLEIQRTEQGDSAMYLCASSSLNEQFFGPGTRLTVL.

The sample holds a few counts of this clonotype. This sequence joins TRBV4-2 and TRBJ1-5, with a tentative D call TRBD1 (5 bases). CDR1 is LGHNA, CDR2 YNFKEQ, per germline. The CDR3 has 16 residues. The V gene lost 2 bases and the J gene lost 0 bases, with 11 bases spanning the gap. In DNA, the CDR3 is TGTGCCAGCAGCCAAACTGGGGGTGGTAGCAATCAGCCCCAGCATTTT. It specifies CASSQTGGGSNQPQHF.

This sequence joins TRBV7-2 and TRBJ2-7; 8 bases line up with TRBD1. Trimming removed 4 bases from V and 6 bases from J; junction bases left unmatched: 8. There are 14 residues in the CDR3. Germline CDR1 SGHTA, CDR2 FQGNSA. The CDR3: CASSSDRVKGEQYF. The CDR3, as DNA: TGTGCCAGCAGCTCGGACAGGGTAAAAGGCGAGCAGTACTTC. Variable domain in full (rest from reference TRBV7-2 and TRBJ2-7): GAGVSQSPSNKVTEKGKDVELRCDPISGHTALYWYRQSLGQGLEFLIYFQGNSAPDKSGLPSDRFSAERTGGSVSTLTIQRTQQEDSAVYLCASSSDRVKGEQYFGPGTRLTVT.

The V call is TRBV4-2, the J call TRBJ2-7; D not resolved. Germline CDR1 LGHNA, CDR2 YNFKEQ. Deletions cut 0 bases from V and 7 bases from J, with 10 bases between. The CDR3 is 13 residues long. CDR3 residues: CASSQDILSEQYF. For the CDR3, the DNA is TGTGCCAGCAGCCAAGATATCTTAAGTGAGCAGTACTTC.

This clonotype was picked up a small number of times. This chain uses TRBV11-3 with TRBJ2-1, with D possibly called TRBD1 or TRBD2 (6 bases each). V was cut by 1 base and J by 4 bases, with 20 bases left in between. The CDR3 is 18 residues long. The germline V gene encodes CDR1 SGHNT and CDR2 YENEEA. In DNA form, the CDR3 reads TGTGCCAGCAGCTTAGGTGTCTGGCAAGGGGGGACTTACAATGAGCAGTTCTTC. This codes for CASSLGVWQGGTYNEQFF.

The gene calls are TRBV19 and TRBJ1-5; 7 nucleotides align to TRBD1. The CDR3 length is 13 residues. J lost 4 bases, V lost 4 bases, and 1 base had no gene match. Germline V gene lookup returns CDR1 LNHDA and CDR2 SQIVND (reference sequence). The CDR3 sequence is CASSTRGNQPQHF. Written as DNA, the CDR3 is TGTGCCAGTAGTACCAGGGGGAATCAGCCCCAGCATTTT.

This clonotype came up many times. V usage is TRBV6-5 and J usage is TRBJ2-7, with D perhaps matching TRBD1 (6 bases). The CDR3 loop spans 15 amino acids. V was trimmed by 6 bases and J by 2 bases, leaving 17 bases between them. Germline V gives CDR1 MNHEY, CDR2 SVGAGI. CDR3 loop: CASRLPKGDAYEQYF. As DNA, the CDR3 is TGTGCCAGCAGATTGCCGAAGGGGGACGCCTACGAGCAGTACTTC.

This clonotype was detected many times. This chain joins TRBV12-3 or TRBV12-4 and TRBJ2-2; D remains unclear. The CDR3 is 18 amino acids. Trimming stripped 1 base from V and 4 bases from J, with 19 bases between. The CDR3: CASSLVVSLSMGTGELFF. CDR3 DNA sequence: TGTGCCAGCAGTTTAGTTGTCTCGCTCTCAATGGGCACCGGGGAGCTGTTTTTT.

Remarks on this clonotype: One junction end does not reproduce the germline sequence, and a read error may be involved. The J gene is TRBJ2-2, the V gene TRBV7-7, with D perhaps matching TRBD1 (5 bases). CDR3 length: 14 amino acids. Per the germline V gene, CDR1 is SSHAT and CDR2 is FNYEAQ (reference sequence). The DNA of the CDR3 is TGTGCTAGCAGCAGGACAACGAACACCGGGGAGCTGTTTTTT. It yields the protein CASSRTTNTGELFF.

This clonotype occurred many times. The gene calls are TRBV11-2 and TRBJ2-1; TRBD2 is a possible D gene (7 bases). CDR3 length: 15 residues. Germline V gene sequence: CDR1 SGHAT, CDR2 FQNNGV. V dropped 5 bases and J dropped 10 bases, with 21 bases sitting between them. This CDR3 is CASSPERGGRPEQFF. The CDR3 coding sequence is TGTGCCAGCAGCCCCGAGAGGGGGGGGCGGCCCGAGCAGTTCTTC.